This T cell receptor beta chain is drawn from a study of regulatory T cells in long-lasting Graves disease. Study conclusions and caveats: It was in persistent disease that TRBV28, TRBJ1-2 and TRBJ2-5 were favored.

Construction of the TCR beta libraries employed iRepertoire HTBI primers in conjunction with Arm-PCR of CDR3 regions. Each CDR3 protein gets one entry after TCRdb re-called the multiplex PCR reads with MiXCR. The data show hundreds of thousands of distinct CDR3 sequences, roughly 15% seen once. V gave up 0 bases and J gave up 8 bases; unmatched junction bases: 12. This CDR3 contains 19 residues. Germline CDR1 MNHEY, CDR2 SVGEGT. This clonotype was observed many times. The antigen remains undetermined. Time point: newly diagnosed GD, antithyroid drugs for less than 3 months. Construction of the TCR library relied on RNA isolated from PBMCs. These data also featured in a second study, about T cells in Graves' hyperthyroidism and ophthalmopathy. That work contributes: Initially, a first-round RT-PCR of the TCR CDR3 employed the HTBI primer set.

The specimen was peripheral blood mononuclear cells (PBMCs), collected at new diagnosis, from a patient treated with antithyroid drugs. This sequence originates from a man between 18 and 35 years old with Graves disease. The chain uses TRBV6-2 or TRBV6-3 and TRBJ2-1, with TRBD2 matching over 14 bases. DNA for the CDR3: TGTGCCAGCAGTTACTCGATCTCCCCGACTAGCGGGAGGGTCGATGAGCAGTTCTTC. The encoded protein is CASSYSISPTSGRVDEQFF.